These 13 T cell receptor beta chains share one sample of origin, sequenced in a study of blood T cell repertoires in COVID-19. The protocol was immunoSEQ multiplex PCR, while the TCRdb copy is restricted to in-frame clones and leaves out a portion. The sample records a few hundred thousand clones, 90% to 95% being singletons. Sequences were obtained from PBMCs or T cells enriched from blood (not recorded which). The source of these receptors is a woman aged 40 to 50 who had been exposed to COVID-19.

The chain uses TRBV7-9 and TRBJ1-4, with D tentatively TRBD1 (6 bases). Germline V CDR1 and CDR2: SEHNR, FQNEAQ (reference sequence). The CDR3 covers 14 residues. V dropped 5 bases and J dropped 1 base, with 8 bases sitting between them. The DNA of the CDR3 is TGTGCCAGCAGCCGGACAGAAACTAATGAAAAACTGTTTTTT. Its translation: CASSRTETNEKLFF.

The J gene is TRBJ2-5, the V gene TRBV2, with TRBD1 matching 10 bases. CDR1 and CDR2 from the germline V gene are SNHLY and FYNNEI. The CDR3 contains 16 residues. V dropped 5 bases and J dropped 1; count of bases not matched to a gene: 7. The CDR3 spells CASSQTGTGVQETQYF. Here the CDR3 DNA reads TGTGCCAGCAGTCAGACCGGGACAGGGGTCCAAGAGACCCAGTACTTC.

The chain carries TRBV7-2 and TRBJ2-1, with 10 bases matching TRBD2. This CDR3 contains 15 residues. J was trimmed by 5 bases and V by 5 bases; bases with no gene match: 6. Germline lookup yields CDR1 SGHTA and CDR2 FQGNSA. CDR3 nucleotide sequence: TGTGCCAGCAGCCCCTTTACTAGCGGGAACAATGAGCAGTTCTTC. Protein: CASSPFTSGNNEQFF.

The rearrangement joins TRBV4-3 to TRBJ2-7; D perhaps matches TRBD1 (5 bases). The germline V and J ends were trimmed by 3 bases and 2 bases, with 8 bases remaining between them. Germline V lookup: CDR1 LGHNA, CDR2 YSLEER. The CDR3 spans 13 residues. CDR3 residues: CASSHLGAYEQYF. CDR3 nucleotide sequence: TGCGCCAGCAGCCACCTAGGGGCCTACGAGCAGTACTTC.

The chain joins TRBV2 to TRBJ2-2; D might be TRBD1 (6 bases). This CDR3 spans 15 amino acids. V was trimmed by 5 bases and J by 2 bases, leaving 12 bases between them. Germline assignment: CDR1 SNHLY and CDR2 FYNNEI. The DNA for the CDR3 is TGTGCCAGCAGTAGTAAGGGGGTTAACACCGGGGAGCTGTTTTTT. It yields the protein CASSSKGVNTGELFF.

The chain employs TRBV5-1 and TRBJ1-2; 7 bases align to TRBD1. This CDR3 has 14 residues. CDR1 is SGHRS and CDR2 is YFSETQ in the germline V gene. After removal of 4 bases from V and 1 base from J, the junction contained 4 bases not matched to a gene. CDR3 sequence (DNA): TGCGCCAGCAGCGAACGGGACAGTAACTATGGCTACACCTTC. It specifies CASSERDSNYGYTF.

The chain uses TRBV19 and TRBJ1-3, with D possibly matching TRBD1 (6 bases). The CDR3 is 14 amino acids. Germline V CDR1 and CDR2: LNHDA, SQIVND (reference sequence). With 7 bases removed from V and 4 bases from J, the gap between germline ends came to 14 bases. CDR3 bases: TGTGCCAGTAACCCCGACAGGCGCGGAAACACCATATATTTT. This codes for CASNPDRRGNTIYF.

This chain uses TRBV24-1 with TRBJ1-2; D remains unclear. V lost 7 bases to trimming and J lost 4 bases, with 12 bases between them. CDR1 is KGHDR, CDR2 SFDVKD, per germline. The CDR3 contains 13 residues. CDR3 amino acids: CATSRGTSYGYTF. The CDR3 DNA reads as TGTGCCACCAGCCGGGGAACGAGCTATGGCTACACCTTC.

The V and J genes are TRBV6-5 and TRBJ2-7; a possible D gene is TRBD1 (6 bases). The length of the CDR3 is 14 residues. CDR1 MNHEY and CDR2 SVGAGI come from the germline V gene. Trimming removed 9 bases at V and 2 bases at J, with 17 bases between. CDR3 sequence: CASRINRVTYEQYF. The CDR3 DNA follows: TGTGCCAGTCGGATAAACAGGGTTACCTACGAGCAGTACTTC.

The V and J genes are TRBV7-2 and TRBJ1-1; D may be TRBD1 (5 bases). The length of the CDR3 is 14 residues. The V and J ends lost 5 bases and 4 bases respectively, with 14 bases between them. Germline CDR1 reads SGHTA; CDR2 reads FQGNSA. CDR3 sequence: CASSPRGGSTEAFF. The CDR3, as DNA: TGTGCCAGCAGCCCGCGGGGGGGGAGCACTGAAGCTTTCTTT.

The V gene is TRBV11-3, the J gene TRBJ2-7, with TRBD2 as a possible D gene (6 bases). The V end lost 5 bases, the J end lost 5 bases, and 16 bases lay between the germline ends. Looked up from germline, CDR1 is SGHNT and CDR2 is YENEEA. The CDR3 consists of 14 residues. CDR3 DNA sequence: TGTGCCAGCAGCGCGAATGGGGGGACCCACGAGCAGTACTTC. Residues: CASSANGGTHEQYF.

This chain links TRBV19 with TRBJ1-1; unclear D gene. The CDR3 length is 13 residues. The ends were cut back, 7 bases at V and 4 bases at J, with 13 bases in the middle. CDR1 is LNHDA, CDR2 SQIVND, per germline (reference sequence). In DNA form, the CDR3 reads TGTGCCAGTACCCCGGGATGGGGCACTGAAGCTTTCTTT. Protein sequence: CASTPGWGTEAFF.

This clone was observed once. V usage is TRBV29-1 and J usage is TRBJ1-4; D is unresolved. Trimming removed 7 bases from V and 4 bases from J, with 7 bases in between. The CDR3 has 11 amino acids. The germline V gene has CDR1 SQVTM and CDR2 ANQGSEA. CDR3 nucleotides: TGCAGCGCCAGTTATAATGAAAAACTGTTTTTT. It encodes CSASYNEKLFF.